The 32 T cell receptor beta chains presented below share a single source sample, sequenced in a study of blood T cell repertoires in COVID-19. Only in-frame clones appear in the TCRdb table, and some are missing; sequencing was by immunoSEQ multiplex PCR. Of 150,000 or so clones in the sample, about 75% were seen once. What was sequenced was PBMCs or T cells enriched from blood (not recorded which). These receptors were collected from a woman aged 45-65 years who had recovered from COVID-19.

The chain links TRBV7-9 to TRBJ2-6; D remains unclear. The CDR3 consists of 15 residues. V lost 3 bases to trimming and J lost 2 bases, with 8 bases between them. The germline V gene encodes CDR1 SEHNR and CDR2 FQNEAQ (reference sequence). The CDR3 nucleotides read TGTGCCAGCAGCTTGTACGTAGCTGGGGCCAACGTCCTGACTTTC. Protein: CASSLYVAGANVLTF.

About this clone: The sample carries other DNA sequences with the same CDR3. The chain couples TRBV29-1 to TRBJ1-5; D might be TRBD1 (5 bases). The V end lost 4 bases, the J end lost 0 bases, and 7 bases lay between the germline ends. Per the germline V gene, CDR1 is SQVTM and CDR2 is ANQGSEA. The CDR3 totals 13 residues. The CDR3 bases are TGCAGCGTTGCACAGGATAGCAATCAGCCCCAGCATTTT. Its protein product is CSVAQDSNQPQHF.

The gene calls are TRBV18 and TRBJ2-3, with D uncertain. This CDR3 is 16 amino acids long. Trimming took 4 bases from V and 0 from J, leaving 14 bases between them. CDR1 KGHSH and CDR2 LQKENI come from the germline V gene. CDR3 nucleotide sequence: TGTGCCAGCTCACTGGAGCGAGTCCTGAGCACAGATACGCAGTATTTT. Amino acid sequence: CASSLERVLSTDTQYF.

This clone was seen once. V usage is TRBV7-3 and J usage is TRBJ2-2; TRBD2 matches at 7 bases. The CDR3 is made up of 16 amino acids. Germline V gives CDR1 SGHTA, CDR2 FQGTGA. Unmatched junction bases numbered 11, after V lost 5 bases and J lost 5 bases. The CDR3 protein is CASSPSGGEGTGELFF. CDR3 sequence (DNA): TGTGCCAGCAGCCCCTCGGGCGGGGAGGGGACCGGGGAGCTGTTTTTT.

V usage is TRBV5-6 and J usage is TRBJ1-2; D is undetermined. V lost 0 bases to trimming and J lost 6 bases, with 21 bases between them. The CDR3 spans 17 residues. The germline V gene has CDR1 SGHDT and CDR2 YYEEEE. The CDR3 bases are TGTGCCAGCAGCTTGGATATAGTATATCCATTGGAGAATGGCTACACCTTC. Amino acid sequence: CASSLDIVYPLENGYTF.

This rearrangement joins TRBV3-1 (or the pseudogene TRBV3-2) to TRBJ1-1; D is unresolved. The length of the CDR3 is 13 residues. Germline loops: CDR1 LGHDT, CDR2 YNNKEL (reference sequence). V was shortened by 0 bases and J by 11 bases, with 13 bases between the two germline ends. The CDR3, as DNA: TGTGCCAGCAGCCAAGAACGGCGGGCGAGGGCTTTCTTT. As protein: CASSQERRARAFF.

The chain joins TRBV7-9 to TRBJ1-2, with D possibly TRBD1 on 5 matching bases. The CDR3 covers 14 residues. The germline CDR1 and CDR2 sequences are SEHNR and FQNEAQ (reference sequence). The germline V and J ends were trimmed by 10 bases and 0 bases, with 15 bases remaining between them. The CDR3 sequence is CATEGGVANYGYTF. CDR3 DNA sequence: TGTGCCACGGAAGGAGGGGTAGCTAACTATGGCTACACCTTC.

This clone was counted a few times. V is TRBV3-1 (or the pseudogene TRBV3-2) and J is TRBJ2-3, with TRBD1 matching 7 bases. From germline, CDR1 is LGHDT and CDR2 YNNKEL (reference sequence). Trimming at V came to 6 bases and at J to 5 bases, leaving 11 bases not matched to a gene. The CDR3 loop spans 15 amino acids. The CDR3 is CASRRAEGAVDTQYF. CDR3 nucleotides: TGTGCCAGCAGGCGAGCCGAGGGGGCAGTAGATACGCAGTATTTT.

The chain couples TRBV27 to TRBJ2-2; D is unresolved. This CDR3 comprises 12 residues. Trimming shortened V by 2 bases and J by 5 bases, and 3 bases separated the two germline ends. The germline gives CDR1 MNHEY, CDR2 SMNVEV (reference sequence). The CDR3 DNA sequence: TGTGCCAGCAGTTTACTTACCGGGGAGCTGTTTTTT. Translated: CASSLLTGELFF.

The chain recombines TRBV6-1 with TRBJ1-6; 7 positions match TRBD1. CDR1 MNHNS and CDR2 SASEGT come from the germline V gene. The CDR3 length is 14 residues. V lost 5 bases to trimming and J lost 5 bases; unmatched junction nucleotides: 3. The CDR3 sequence is CASSLTGDNSPLHF. The CDR3 DNA reads as TGTGCCAGCAGTTTAACAGGGGATAATTCACCCCTCCACTTT.

The chain combines TRBV10-1 with TRBJ2-1; no clear D. The CDR3 extends over 12 amino acids. V was cut by 3 bases and J by 8 bases, with 8 bases left in between. Per the germline V gene, CDR1 is WNHNN and CDR2 is SYGVQD (reference sequence). For the CDR3, the DNA is TGCGCCAGCAGTGACCTGAGAGATGAGCAGTTCTTC. As protein: CASSDLRDEQFF.

This clone came up a few times. This rearrangement joins TRBV19 to TRBJ2-1; 7 bases are shared with TRBD2. V shed 2 bases, J shed 2 bases, and the junction held 6 bases outside the gene matches. CDR1 is LNHDA, CDR2 SQIVND, per germline (reference sequence). CDR3 length: 16 residues. This chain's CDR3 is CASSILRAGAYNEQFF. The CDR3 DNA reads as TGTGCCAGTAGTATATTACGGGCGGGAGCCTACAATGAGCAGTTCTTC.

CDR3 nucleotide sequence: TGTGCCAGCACGCCCAGGAATGAGCAGTTCTTC. Translation gives CASTPRNEQFF. The chain links TRBV6-5 to TRBJ2-1; D gene uncertain. This CDR3 spans 11 amino acids. Germline V gene sequence: CDR1 MNHEY, CDR2 SVGAGI. Between the trimmed V and J ends, which lost 7 bases and 7 bases, there was a span of 8 bases.

This clone was observed a single time. The rearrangement joins TRBV2 to TRBJ1-2; a possible D gene is TRBD1 (5 bases). V dropped 7 bases and J dropped 0 bases, with 18 bases sitting between them. Germline CDR1 SNHLY, CDR2 FYNNEI. CDR3 length: 16 residues. The CDR3 is CASILDSGLANYGYTF. The CDR3 coding sequence is TGTGCCAGCATCCTTGATTCAGGGTTAGCTAACTATGGCTACACCTTC.

Concerning this clone: Being one base from a much bigger clone, this may be a read error. The V and J genes are TRBV13 and TRBJ1-2; 8 nucleotides agree with TRBD1. The V and J ends lost 2 bases and 4 bases, in that order; junction bases with no gene match: 0. CDR1 and CDR2 from the germline V gene are PRHDT and FYEKMQ (reference sequence). The CDR3 sequence is 13 residues long. This CDR3 is CASSLQGAYGYTF. The CDR3 DNA follows: TGTGCCAGCAGCTTACAGGGGGCCTATGGCTACACCTTC. Supplemented by reference TRBV13 and TRBJ1-2, the full variable domain reads AAGVIQSPRHLIKEKRETATLKCYPIPRHDTVYWYQQGPGQDPQFLISFYEKMQSDKGSIPDRFSAQQFSDYHSELNMSSLELGDSALYFCASSLQGAYGYTFGSGTRLTVV.

This clone has more than one count but fewer than ten. This rearrangement joins TRBV7-3 to TRBJ1-2; possibly TRBD1 for D (5 bases). CDR3 length: 17 amino acids. Germline V gene lookup returns CDR1 SGHTA and CDR2 FQGTGA. V was pared by 8 bases and J by 0 bases, with 22 bases between. DNA of the CDR3: TGTGCCAGCGCACGCTCGAGTATGGACACAACTAACTATGGCTACACCTTC. It is translated as CASARSSMDTTNYGYTF.

This clone was detected a few times. The chain couples TRBV10-2 to TRBJ1-2; 9 bases line up with TRBD1. After removal of 6 bases from V and 1 base from J, the junction contained 6 bases not matched to a gene. Germline V gives CDR1 WSHSY, CDR2 SAAADI. CDR3 length: 15 amino acids. CDR3 amino acids: CASSPGTGLNYGYTF. The CDR3 DNA follows: TGCGCCAGCAGCCCCGGGACAGGGCTTAACTATGGCTACACCTTC.

J is TRBJ1-5 and V is TRBV18; possible D gene TRBD1, 6 bases. The CDR3 length is 16 residues. The germline CDR1 and CDR2 sequences are KGHSH and LQKENI. V lost 3 bases to trimming and J lost 1 base, with 13 bases between them. CDR3 coding DNA: TGTGCCAGCTCACCGGGGAGCAGGGGAAGCAATCAGCCCCAGCATTTT. Translation gives CASSPGSRGSNQPQHF.

This clone was picked up one time. The chain couples TRBV27 to TRBJ2-1, with 11 bases fitting TRBD2. This CDR3 is 15 amino acids long. The V and J ends lost 6 bases and 9 bases, in that order; junction bases with no gene match: 10. Germline lookup yields CDR1 MNHEY and CDR2 SMNVEV (reference sequence). The CDR3 nucleotides read TGTGCCAGCAGGATGGGACTAGCGGACTGGGGTGAGCAGTTCTTC. Translating it yields CASRMGLADWGEQFF.

The CDR3 region has the DNA TGCGCCAGCAGCAAGGGAGTTAACACTGAAGCTTTCTTT. It codes for CASSKGVNTEAFF. The gene calls are TRBV5-1 and TRBJ1-1, with D uncertain. Germline CDR1 and CDR2: SGHRS and YFSETQ. V was trimmed by 4 bases and J by 2 bases, leaving 9 bases between them. CDR3 length equals 13 residues.

The gene calls are TRBV3-1 (or the pseudogene TRBV3-2) and TRBJ1-2; D remains ambiguous. This CDR3 has 14 amino acids. V lost 0 bases and J lost 7, with 12 bases in between. Looked up from germline, CDR1 is LGHDT and CDR2 is YNNKEL (reference sequence). The CDR3 coding sequence is TGTGCCAGCAGCCAAGATCTTGGCGAGGCTGGCTACACCTTC. It yields the protein CASSQDLGEAGYTF.

The chain links TRBV2 to TRBJ2-6, with D unresolved. The V gene's germline CDR1 is SNHLY and CDR2 FYNNEI. The CDR3 extends over 16 amino acids. V was pared by 3 bases and J by 4 bases, with 13 bases between. The CDR3 DNA reads TGTGCCAGCAGTGACCAACGGGTCTTCGGGGCCAACGTCCTGACTTTC. It encodes CASSDQRVFGANVLTF.

V gene TRBV7-2 combines with J gene TRBJ2-2; 11 bases match TRBD2. V gave up 5 bases and J gave up 5 bases; unmatched junction bases: 7. Germline CDR1 and CDR2: SGHTA and FQGNSA. This CDR3 has 16 amino acids. CDR3 nucleotide sequence: TGTGCCAGCAGCCTGGGACTAGCGGTTAAGACCGGGGAGCTGTTTTTT. Translated: CASSLGLAVKTGELFF.

The chain links TRBV11-1 to TRBJ2-7; D gene ambiguous. Trimming pared 5 bases from V and 7 bases from J, leaving 18 bases between. Germline CDR1 reads SGHAT; CDR2 reads FQDESV (reference sequence). The CDR3 is 14 amino acids. The CDR3 is CASSDSSALWEQYF. The CDR3 DNA reads TGTGCCAGCAGCGATAGCTCGGCCCTCTGGGAGCAGTACTTC.

The rearrangement joins TRBV6-5 to TRBJ2-3; 8 positions agree with TRBD2. From germline, CDR1 is MNHEY and CDR2 SVGAGI. The CDR3 is made up of 16 amino acids. J was trimmed by 0 bases and V by 0 bases; bases with no gene match: 2. CDR3 in amino acids: CASSYSLAGSTDTQYF. The CDR3, as DNA: TGTGCCAGCAGTTACTCCCTAGCGGGTAGCACAGATACGCAGTATTTT.

The genes are TRBV2 and TRBJ2-5; D is ambiguous. CDR1 SNHLY and CDR2 FYNNEI come from the germline V gene. This CDR3 is built from 12 residues. V shed 1 base and J shed 5 bases, with 5 bases lying between them. CDR3 protein: CASSEGRETQYF. CDR3 bases: TGTGCCAGCAGTGAAGGGCGGGAGACCCAGTACTTC.

The chain carries TRBV4-2 and TRBJ2-7, with a weak D call TRBD2 (5 bases). The CDR3 contains 16 residues. Trimming pared 4 bases from V and 2 bases from J, leaving 18 bases between. Germline V gene lookup returns CDR1 LGHNA and CDR2 YNFKEQ. The CDR3 coding sequence is TGTGCCAGCAGCCCATTGGACTTTTCGCCCGCCTACGAGCAGTACTTC. It is translated as CASSPLDFSPAYEQYF.

The V gene is TRBV18, the J gene TRBJ1-1; 9 nucleotides line up with TRBD1. The CDR3 runs to 16 residues. V was pared by 0 bases and J by 4 bases, with 6 bases of the junction left unmatched. Germline V CDR1 and CDR2: KGHSH, LQKENI. The CDR3 loop is CASSPPAGQGGTEAFF. As DNA, the CDR3 is TGTGCCAGCTCACCACCGGCGGGACAGGGTGGCACTGAAGCTTTCTTT.

The chain links TRBV7-8 to TRBJ2-3; D is perhaps TRBD2 (6 bases). The CDR3 totals 16 residues. Trimming shortened V by 2 bases and J by 2 bases, and 14 bases separated the two germline ends. The germline V gene encodes CDR1 SGHVS and CDR2 FQNEAQ. The DNA of the CDR3 is TGTGCCAGCAGCTTAAGGGCGGCGGGGTCCACAGATACGCAGTATTTT. It is translated as CASSLRAAGSTDTQYF.

The chain has TRBV11-3 and TRBJ1-5, with D unresolved. This CDR3 spans 16 amino acids. Trimming cost V 0 bases and J 7 bases, with 16 bases left between them. Per the germline V gene, CDR1 is SGHNT and CDR2 is YENEEA. CDR3 protein: CASSLDHLRVRQPQHF. The CDR3 DNA reads as TGTGCCAGCAGCTTAGATCATTTGCGGGTTCGGCAGCCCCAGCATTTT.

Only a few counts were recorded for this clone. J is TRBJ1-5 and V is TRBV7-9; 8 bases fit TRBD1. The J segment lost 4 bases and the V segment lost 8 bases, leaving 7 bases of the junction unmatched. This CDR3 is 14 amino acids long. Germline V lookup: CDR1 SEHNR, CDR2 FQNEAQ (reference sequence). Here the CDR3 reads CASGDRYGNQPQHF. The CDR3 DNA sequence: TGTGCCAGCGGGGACAGGTACGGGAATCAGCCCCAGCATTTT. Based on the CDR3 plus reference TRBV7-9 and TRBJ1-5, the full variable domain is DTGVSQNPRHKITKRGQNVTFRCDPISEHNRLYWYRQTLGQGPEFLTYFQNEAQLEKSRLLSDRFSAERPKGSFSTLEIQRTEQGDSAMYLCASGDRYGNQPQHFGDGTRLSIL.

This clone was detected a few times. The genes are TRBV11-2 and TRBJ1-1, with D hard to call. CDR1 is SGHAT, CDR2 FQNNGV, per germline. V lost 5 bases, J lost 0 bases, and 7 bases lay in between. There are 13 residues in the CDR3. The CDR3 here is CASSPSMNTEAFF. As DNA, the CDR3 is TGTGCCAGCAGCCCTAGCATGAACACTGAAGCTTTCTTT.